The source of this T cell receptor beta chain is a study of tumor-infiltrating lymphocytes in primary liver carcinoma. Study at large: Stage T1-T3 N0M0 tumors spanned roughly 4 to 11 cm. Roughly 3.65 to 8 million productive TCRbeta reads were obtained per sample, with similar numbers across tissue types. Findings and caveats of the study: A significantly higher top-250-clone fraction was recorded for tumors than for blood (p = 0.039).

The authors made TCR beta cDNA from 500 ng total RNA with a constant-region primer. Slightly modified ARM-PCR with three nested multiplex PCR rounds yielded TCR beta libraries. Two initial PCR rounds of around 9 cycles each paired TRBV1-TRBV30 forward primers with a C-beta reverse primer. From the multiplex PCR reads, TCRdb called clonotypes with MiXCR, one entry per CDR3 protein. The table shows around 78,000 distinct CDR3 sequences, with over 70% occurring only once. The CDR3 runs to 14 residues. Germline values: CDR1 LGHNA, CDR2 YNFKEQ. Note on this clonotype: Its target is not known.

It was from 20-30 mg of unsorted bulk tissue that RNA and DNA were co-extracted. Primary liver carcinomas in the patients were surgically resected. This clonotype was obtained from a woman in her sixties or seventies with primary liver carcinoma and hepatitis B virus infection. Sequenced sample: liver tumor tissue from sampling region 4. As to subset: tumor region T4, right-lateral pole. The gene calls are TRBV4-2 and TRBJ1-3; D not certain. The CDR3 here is CISSQEEPGNTIYF. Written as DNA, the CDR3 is TGTATCAGCAGCCAAGAGGAGCCTGGAAACACCATATATTTT.